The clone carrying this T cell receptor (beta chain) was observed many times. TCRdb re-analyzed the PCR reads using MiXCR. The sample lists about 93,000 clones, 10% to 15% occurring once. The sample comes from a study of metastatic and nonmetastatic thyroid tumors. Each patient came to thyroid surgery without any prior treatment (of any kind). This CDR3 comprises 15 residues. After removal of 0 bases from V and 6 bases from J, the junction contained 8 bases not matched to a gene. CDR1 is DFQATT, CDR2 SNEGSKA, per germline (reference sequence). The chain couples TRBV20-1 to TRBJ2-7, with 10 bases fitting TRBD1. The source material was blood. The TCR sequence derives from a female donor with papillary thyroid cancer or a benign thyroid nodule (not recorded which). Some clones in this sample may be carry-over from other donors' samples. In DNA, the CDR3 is TGCAGTGCTAGAGATTACCGACAGGGGGCGCGCGAGCAGTACTTC. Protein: CSARDYRQGAREQYF.